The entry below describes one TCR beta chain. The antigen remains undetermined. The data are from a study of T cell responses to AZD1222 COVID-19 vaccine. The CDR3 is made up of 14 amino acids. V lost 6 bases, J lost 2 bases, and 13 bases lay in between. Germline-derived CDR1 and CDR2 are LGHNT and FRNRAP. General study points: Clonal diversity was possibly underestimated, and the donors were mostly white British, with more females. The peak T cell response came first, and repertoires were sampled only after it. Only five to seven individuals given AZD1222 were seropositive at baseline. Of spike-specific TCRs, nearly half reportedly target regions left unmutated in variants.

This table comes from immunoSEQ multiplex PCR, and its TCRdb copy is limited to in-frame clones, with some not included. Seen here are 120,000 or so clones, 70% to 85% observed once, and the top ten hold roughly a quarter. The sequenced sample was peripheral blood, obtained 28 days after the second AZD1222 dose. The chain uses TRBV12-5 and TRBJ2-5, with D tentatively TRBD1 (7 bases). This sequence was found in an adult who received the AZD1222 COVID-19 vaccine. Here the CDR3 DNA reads TGTGCTAGTGGCCGCGGGACAGAACAAGAGACCCAGTACTTC. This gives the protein CASGRGTEQETQYF. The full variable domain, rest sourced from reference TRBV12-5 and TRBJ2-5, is DARVTQTPRHKVTEMGQEVTMRCQPILGHNTVFWYRQTMMQGLELLAYFRNRAPLDDSGMPKDRFSAEMPDATLATLKIQPSEPRDSAVYFCASGRGTEQETQYFGPGTRLLVL.